There are many counts of the clone carrying this T cell receptor (beta chain). The target antigen is unknown. Gene names denote mouse genes. Read coverage stops 4 residues before the CDR3 terminus; the germline J gene supplies the remainder. The data stem from a study of CD8+ T cells in alopecia areata. Across the whole study: Recipients were approximately 7-11-week-old female C3H/HeJ mice grafted with skin from approximately 6-13-month-old C3H/HeJ donors with spontaneous alopecia. Study-wide findings and caveats: Scalp sequencing also captures normal skin's resident alphabeta T cells. Higher clonality and more expanded CD8+ clones appeared in lesional than normal scalp.

Germline loops: CDR1 NSQYPW, CDR2 LRSPGD (reference sequence). The CDR3 loop spans 13 amino acids. Trimming removed 3 bases from V and 1 base from J, with 6 bases in between. After pooling, cutaneous lymph node cells were sorted with CD4, CD8alpha, NKG2D, NKG2ACE and other markers. Following RNA extraction, reverse transcription yielded cDNA that acted as the sequencing template. Produced via immunoSEQ multiplex PCR; TCRdb's table is partial and in-frame only. Altogether about 9,000 clones were found in the sample, and no singletons occur. This sequence originates from a C3H/HeJ mouse with alopecia areata. The mice in this strain carry MHC haplotype H2-k. Sequencing was carried out using CD8+ T cells sorted from a lymph node. This sequence joins TRBV1 and TRBJ1-2; D remains ambiguous. The chain's CDR3 is CTCSARVNSDYTF. The DNA read from the CDR3 is TGCACCTGCAGTGCGAGGGTAAACTCC.